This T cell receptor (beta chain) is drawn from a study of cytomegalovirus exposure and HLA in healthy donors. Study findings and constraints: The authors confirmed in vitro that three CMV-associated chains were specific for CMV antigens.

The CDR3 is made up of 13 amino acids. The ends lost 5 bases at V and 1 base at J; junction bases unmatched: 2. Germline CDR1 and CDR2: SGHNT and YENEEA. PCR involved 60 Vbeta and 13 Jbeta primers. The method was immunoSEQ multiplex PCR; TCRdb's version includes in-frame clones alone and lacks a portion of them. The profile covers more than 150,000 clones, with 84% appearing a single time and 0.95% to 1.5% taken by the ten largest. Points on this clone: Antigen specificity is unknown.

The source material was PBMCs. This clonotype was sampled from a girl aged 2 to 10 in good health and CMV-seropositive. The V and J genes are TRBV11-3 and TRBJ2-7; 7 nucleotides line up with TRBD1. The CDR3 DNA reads TGTGCCAGCAGCCGGGGACAGTCCTACGAGCAGTACTTC. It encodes CASSRGQSYEQYF.